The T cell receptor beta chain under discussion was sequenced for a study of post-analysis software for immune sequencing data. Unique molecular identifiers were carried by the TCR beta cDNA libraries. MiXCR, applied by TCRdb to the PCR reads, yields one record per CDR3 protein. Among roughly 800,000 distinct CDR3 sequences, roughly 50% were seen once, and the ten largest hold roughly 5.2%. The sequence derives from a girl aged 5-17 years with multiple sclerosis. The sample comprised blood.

CDR3 DNA sequence: TGTGCCAGCAGCCCCCGGCCCAGTAGGGGGCCCCAGCATTTT. Translation gives CASSPRPSRGPQHF. The chain has TRBV27 and TRBJ1-5; D perhaps matches TRBD1 (5 bases). The germline gives CDR1 MNHEY, CDR2 SMNVEV (reference sequence). Trimming took 6 bases from V and 9 from J, leaving 18 bases between them. The CDR3 runs to 14 residues.